This entry concerns a single TCR beta chain. The data originate from a study of blood T cell repertoires in COVID-19. Background on the study: The analysed material was cDNA or gDNA that came from T cells, B-cell-depleted T cells, or PBMCs.

Assay: immunoSEQ multiplex PCR; the TCRdb copy retains only in-frame clones and omits some. The sample includes over 200,000 clones, over 75% seen only once; the top ten take over 3.5%. Trimming removed 5 bases from V and 4 bases from J, with 6 bases in between. CDR1 MDHEN and CDR2 SYDVKM come from the germline V gene. This CDR3 spans 12 amino acids. Sequenced: PBMCs or T cells enriched from blood (not recorded which). The receptor's source is a woman aged 25 to 45 who had been exposed to COVID-19. The chain employs TRBV28 and TRBJ1-5; D gene unclear. As DNA, the CDR3 is TGTGCCAGCAGTCAGAGGAATCAGCCCCAGCATTTT. Translating gives CASSQRNQPQHF.